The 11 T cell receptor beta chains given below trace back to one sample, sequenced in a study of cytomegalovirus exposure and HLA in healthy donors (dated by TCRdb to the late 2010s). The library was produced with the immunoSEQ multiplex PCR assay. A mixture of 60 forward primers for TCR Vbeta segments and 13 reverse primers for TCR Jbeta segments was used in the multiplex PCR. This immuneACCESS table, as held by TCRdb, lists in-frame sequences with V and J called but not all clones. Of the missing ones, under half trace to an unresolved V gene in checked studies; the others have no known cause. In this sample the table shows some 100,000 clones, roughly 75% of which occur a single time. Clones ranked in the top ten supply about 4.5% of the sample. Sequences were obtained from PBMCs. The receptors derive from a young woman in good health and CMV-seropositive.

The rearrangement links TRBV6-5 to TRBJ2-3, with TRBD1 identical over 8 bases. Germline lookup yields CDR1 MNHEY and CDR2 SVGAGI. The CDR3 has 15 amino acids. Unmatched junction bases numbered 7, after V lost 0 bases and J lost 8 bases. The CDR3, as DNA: TGTGCCAGCAGTTACTCTCGGACAGGGCGTGGTACGCAGTATTTT. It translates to CASSYSRTGRGTQYF.

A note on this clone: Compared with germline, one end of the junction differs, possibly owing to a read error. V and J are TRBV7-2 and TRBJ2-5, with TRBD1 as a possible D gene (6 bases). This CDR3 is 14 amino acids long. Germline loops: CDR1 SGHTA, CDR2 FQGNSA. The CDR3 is CASRLGQSQETQYF. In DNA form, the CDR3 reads TGTGCCAGCAGATTAGGACAGTCCCAAGAGACCCAGTACTTC.

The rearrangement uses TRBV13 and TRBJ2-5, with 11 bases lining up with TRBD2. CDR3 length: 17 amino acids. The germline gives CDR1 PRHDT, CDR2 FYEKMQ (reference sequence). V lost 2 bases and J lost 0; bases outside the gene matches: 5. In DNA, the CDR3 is TGTGCCAGCAGCTTATCCATTAGCGGGAGGGACCAAGAGACCCAGTACTTC. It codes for CASSLSISGRDQETQYF.

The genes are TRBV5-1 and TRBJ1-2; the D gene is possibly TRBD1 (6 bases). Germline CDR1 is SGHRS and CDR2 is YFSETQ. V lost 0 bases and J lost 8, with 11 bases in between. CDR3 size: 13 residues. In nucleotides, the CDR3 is TGCGCCAGCAGCTTGGAGGCAGGGGCCGGCTACACCTTC. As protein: CASSLEAGAGYTF.

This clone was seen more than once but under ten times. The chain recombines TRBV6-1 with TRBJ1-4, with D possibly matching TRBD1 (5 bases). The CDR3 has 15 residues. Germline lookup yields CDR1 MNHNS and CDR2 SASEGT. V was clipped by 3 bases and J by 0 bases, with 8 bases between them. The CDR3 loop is CASSDDSATNEKLFF. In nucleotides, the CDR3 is TGTGCCAGCAGTGACGACAGTGCAACTAATGAAAAACTGTTTTTT.

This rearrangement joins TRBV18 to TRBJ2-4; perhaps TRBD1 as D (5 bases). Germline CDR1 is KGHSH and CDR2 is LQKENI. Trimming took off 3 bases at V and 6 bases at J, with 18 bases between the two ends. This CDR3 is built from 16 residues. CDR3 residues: CASSPQGVVVGNIQYF. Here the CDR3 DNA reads TGTGCCAGCTCACCGCAGGGTGTGGTTGTCGGAAACATTCAGTACTTC.

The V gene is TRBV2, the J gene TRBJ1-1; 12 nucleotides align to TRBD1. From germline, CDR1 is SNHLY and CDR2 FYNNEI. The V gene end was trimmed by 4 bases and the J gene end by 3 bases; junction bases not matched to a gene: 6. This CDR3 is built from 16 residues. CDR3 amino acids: CASSVGTGGADTEAFF. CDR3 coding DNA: TGTGCCAGCAGTGTAGGGACAGGGGGCGCCGACACTGAAGCTTTCTTT.

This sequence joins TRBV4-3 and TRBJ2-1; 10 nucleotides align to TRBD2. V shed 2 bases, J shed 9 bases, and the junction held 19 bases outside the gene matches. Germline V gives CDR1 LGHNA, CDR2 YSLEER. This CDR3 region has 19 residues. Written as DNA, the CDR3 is TGCGCCAGCAGCCAATGGGGGGGCTACCTAGCGGGAGTATTAACTGAGCAGTTCTTC. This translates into CASSQWGGYLAGVLTEQFF.

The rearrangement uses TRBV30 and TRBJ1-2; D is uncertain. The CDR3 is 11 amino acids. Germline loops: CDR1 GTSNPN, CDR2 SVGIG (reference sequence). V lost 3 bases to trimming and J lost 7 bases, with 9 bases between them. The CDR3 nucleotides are TGTGCCTGGAGCCCAGAGGCTGGCTACACCTTC. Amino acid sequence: CAWSPEAGYTF.

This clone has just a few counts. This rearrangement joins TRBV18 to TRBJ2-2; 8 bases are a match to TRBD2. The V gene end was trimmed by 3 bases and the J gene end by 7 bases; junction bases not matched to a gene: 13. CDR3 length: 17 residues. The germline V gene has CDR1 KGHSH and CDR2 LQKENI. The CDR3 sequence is CASSPSSGRINFGELFF. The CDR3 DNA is TGTGCCAGCTCACCTTCCAGCGGGAGAATTAATTTCGGGGAGCTGTTTTTT.

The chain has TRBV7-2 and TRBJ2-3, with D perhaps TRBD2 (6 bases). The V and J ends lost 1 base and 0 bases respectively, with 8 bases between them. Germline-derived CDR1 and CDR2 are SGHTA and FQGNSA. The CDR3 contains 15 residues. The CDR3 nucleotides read TGTGCCAGCAGCTTAGTCCGGGAGAGCACAGATACGCAGTATTTT. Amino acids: CASSLVRESTDTQYF.